These 24 T cell receptor beta chains were all obtained from the same sample, sequenced in a study of T cell clones after liver transplantation. Profiled with immunoSEQ multiplex PCR; TCRdb holds only in-frame clones, not every one. The sample consists of tens of thousands of clones, roughly three quarters of them appearing once. Sequenced here: CD4+ T cells from blood, sampled at the 22-month timepoint. The receptors derive from a human patient who received a liver transplant. Among the T cells, some may be from the graft donor.

This clone has a count of ten or more. The gene calls are TRBV4-2 and TRBJ2-5; D gene ambiguous. Germline V lookup: CDR1 LGHNA, CDR2 YNFKEQ. The CDR3 spans 12 residues. Trimming stripped 1 base from V and 2 bases from J, with 2 bases between. The CDR3: CASSQAQETQYF. The CDR3 nucleotides read TGTGCCAGCAGCCAAGCACAAGAGACCCAGTACTTC.

V is TRBV14 and J is TRBJ2-7; D may be TRBD1 (6 bases). Germline lookup yields CDR1 SGHDN and CDR2 FVKESK. Trimming shortened V by 4 bases and J by 3 bases, and 13 bases separated the two germline ends. The length of the CDR3 is 14 residues. As DNA, the CDR3 is TGTGCCAGCAGCCGCGGACAGCTAAACTACGAGCAGTACTTC. It is translated as CASSRGQLNYEQYF. Full variable domain (rest looked up from reference TRBV14 and TRBJ2-7): EAGVTQFPSHSVIEKGQTVTLRCDPISGHDNLYWYRRVMGKEIKFLLHFVKESKQDESGMPNNRFLAERTGGTYSTLKVQPAELEDSGVYFCASSRGQLNYEQYFGPGTRLTVT.

This chain uses TRBV5-2 with TRBJ2-6. TRBV5-2 is a listed pseudogene. This CDR3 comprises 18 residues. The CDR3 region is CASKSRREYTSRANVLTF. The CDR3 region has the DNA TGTGCCAGCAAAAGTCGGCGAGAGTACACAAGTCGGGCCAACGTCCTGACTTTC.

The rearrangement joins TRBV5-6 to TRBJ2-5, with 10 bases matching TRBD1. CDR1 is SGHDT and CDR2 is YYEEEE in the germline V gene. CDR3 size: 15 residues. V dropped 4 bases and J dropped 4; count of bases not matched to a gene: 7. The CDR3 loop is CASSRPGQGTETQYF. The DNA for the CDR3 is TGTGCCAGCAGCAGACCGGGACAGGGGACAGAGACCCAGTACTTC.

This clone occurred a few times. The rearrangement joins TRBV19 to TRBJ1-1, with D hard to call. In germline, CDR1 is LNHDA, CDR2 SQIVND (reference sequence). The CDR3 has 14 amino acids. With 7 bases removed from V and 2 bases from J, the gap between germline ends came to 14 bases. The CDR3 is CASTMETVNTEAFF. CDR3 coding DNA: TGTGCCAGTACGATGGAAACCGTCAACACTGAAGCTTTCTTT. Full variable domain (rest looked up from reference TRBV19 and TRBJ1-1): DGGITQSPKYLFRKEGQNVTLSCEQNLNHDAMYWYRQDPGQGLRLIYYSQIVNDFQKGDIAEGYSVSREKKESFPLTVTSAQKNPTAFYLCASTMETVNTEAFFGQGTRLTVV.

The rearrangement uses TRBV2 and TRBJ2-2; tentatively, D is TRBD1 (5 bases). Trimming shortened V by 3 bases and J by 5 bases, and 16 bases separated the two germline ends. The CDR3 contains 16 residues. Germline lookup yields CDR1 SNHLY and CDR2 FYNNEI. CDR3 sequence (DNA): TGTGCCAGCAGTGACTTTGCAGGGCCCTCGACCGGGGAGCTGTTTTTT. Its protein product is CASSDFAGPSTGELFF.

The chain is built from TRBV7-8 and TRBJ1-2; D uncertain. The CDR3 runs 16 residues. V dropped 3 bases and J dropped 2 bases, with 16 bases sitting between them. The germline V gene has CDR1 SGHVS and CDR2 FQNEAQ. The CDR3 nucleotides read TGTGCCAGCAGCTTCGGAGGCATCGGGATCAACTATGGCTACACCTTC. Its translation: CASSFGGIGINYGYTF.

This clone was seen just once. The chain has TRBV6-1 and TRBJ1-3, with D unclear. There are 14 residues in the CDR3. Per the germline V gene, CDR1 is MNHNS and CDR2 is SASEGT. Trimming left V 2 bases short and J 4 bases short, with 9 bases between. The CDR3 spells CASSERSTGNTIYF. The DNA of the CDR3 is TGTGCCAGCAGTGAAAGATCAACGGGAAACACCATATATTTT.

This chain connects TRBV18 to TRBJ2-6; D not resolved. Trimming stripped 6 bases from V and 0 bases from J, with 9 bases between. The V gene's germline CDR1 is KGHSH and CDR2 LQKENI. This CDR3 is built from 15 residues. CDR3: CASSAYSSGANVLTF. In nucleotides, the CDR3 is TGTGCCAGCTCGGCATACAGCTCTGGGGCCAACGTCCTGACTTTC.

The chain carries TRBV6-1 and TRBJ2-1; a possible D gene is TRBD1 (6 bases). CDR1 is MNHNS and CDR2 is SASEGT in the germline V gene. The CDR3 loop spans 17 amino acids. Trimming stripped 4 bases from V and 6 bases from J, with 22 bases between. The CDR3: CASSAYRPQGTGNEQFF. The CDR3 DNA sequence: TGTGCCAGCAGTGCATACCGTCCACAGGGAACGGGCAATGAGCAGTTCTTC.

The chain employs TRBV11-1 and TRBJ2-5; no clear D. The CDR3 has 11 residues. V shed 1 base and J shed 7 bases, with 4 bases lying between them. Looked up from germline, CDR1 is SGHAT and CDR2 is FQDESV (reference sequence). CDR3 coding DNA: TGTGCCAGCAGCTTAGGCGGGACCCAGTACTTC. Encoded protein: CASSLGGTQYF. The full variable domain, rest sourced from reference TRBV11-1 and TRBJ2-5, is EAEVAQSPRYKITEKSQAVAFWCDPISGHATLYWYRQILGQGPELLVQFQDESVVDDSQLPKDRFSAERLKGVDSTLKIQPAELGDSAMYLCASSLGGTQYFGPGTRLLVL.

CDR3 amino acids: CATGGGSSGANVLTF. CDR3 nucleotide sequence: TGTGCCACGGGCGGGGGGAGCTCTGGGGCCAACGTCCTGACTTTC. The chain joins TRBV10-3 to TRBJ2-6; 8 positions agree with TRBD2. The CDR3 length is 15 residues. V lost 10 bases and J lost 0; bases outside the gene matches: 5. Per germline, CDR1 ENHRY and CDR2 SYGVKD.

The V and J genes are TRBV7-9 and TRBJ2-3; D not certain. Per the germline V gene, CDR1 is SEHNR and CDR2 is FQNEAQ (reference sequence). The CDR3 is 11 amino acids. Trimming left V 3 bases short and J 4 bases short, with 2 bases between. The CDR3 DNA reads as TGTGCCAGCAGCTTGGCAGATACGCAGTATTTT. Translated, it gives CASSLADTQYF. Using reference TRBV7-9 and TRBJ2-3 for the parts outside the CDR3, the full variable domain is DTGVSQNPRHKITKRGQNVTFRCDPISEHNRLYWYRQTLGQGPEFLTYFQNEAQLEKSRLLSDRFSAERPKGSFSTLEIQRTEQGDSAMYLCASSLADTQYFGPGTRLTVL.

J is TRBJ2-2 and V is TRBV7-7; D call uncertain. This CDR3 is built from 13 residues. V was cut by 6 bases and J by 7 bases, with 12 bases left in between. Per the germline V gene, CDR1 is SSHAT and CDR2 is FNYEAQ (reference sequence). CDR3 coding DNA: TGTGCCAGCAGTCCATTGGAGAACGGGGAGCTGTTTTTT. Translating it yields CASSPLENGELFF.

The chain recombines TRBV18 with TRBJ2-3, with D perhaps TRBD1 or TRBD2 (6 bases each). In germline, CDR1 is KGHSH, CDR2 LQKENI. The CDR3 length is 18 residues. The V end was cut by 3 bases, the J end by 4 bases, with 23 bases between. CDR3 loop: CASSPRRGVGGQADTQYF. CDR3 coding DNA: TGTGCCAGCTCACCCCGTCGCGGGGTGGGGGGCCAGGCAGATACGCAGTATTTT. Complete variable domain (other parts from reference TRBV18 and TRBJ2-3): NAGVMQNPRHLVRRRGQEARLRCSPMKGHSHVYWYRQLPEEGLKFMVYLQKENIIDESGMPKERFSAEFPKEGPSILRIQQVVRGDSAAYFCASSPRRGVGGQADTQYFGPGTRLTVL.

The chain employs TRBV5-1 and TRBJ2-3; D may be TRBD1 (6 bases). The CDR3 is 15 residues long. The germline V and J ends were trimmed by 0 bases and 2 bases, with 10 bases remaining between them. CDR1 and CDR2 from the germline V gene are SGHRS and YFSETQ. The DNA for the CDR3 is TGCGCCAGCAGCTTGGATCAGGGGTTCACAGATACGCAGTATTTT. Protein product: CASSLDQGFTDTQYF.

This chain links TRBV6-1 with TRBJ1-5; D not resolved. The germline gives CDR1 MNHNS, CDR2 SASEGT. The V end lost 3 bases, the J end lost 0 bases, and 12 bases lay between the germline ends. CDR3 length: 16 amino acids. The CDR3 nucleotides are TGTGCCAGCAGTGATTTGGCTTACGGTAGCAATCAGCCCCAGCATTTT. This sequence encodes CASSDLAYGSNQPQHF.

The chain joins TRBV28 to TRBJ1-2; D may be TRBD1 (5 bases). CDR3 length: 18 residues. Germline assignment: CDR1 MDHEN and CDR2 SYDVKM. The ends were cut back, 1 base at V and 1 base at J, with 19 bases in the middle. The CDR3 loop reads CASSLFWVTAQDNYGYTF. In DNA form, the CDR3 reads TGTGCCAGCAGTTTATTCTGGGTGACAGCCCAGGATAACTATGGCTACACCTTC.

The chain couples TRBV2 to TRBJ2-7; 7 nucleotides agree with TRBD1. The V and J ends lost 7 bases and 2 bases, in that order; junction bases with no gene match: 5. Per the germline V gene, CDR1 is SNHLY and CDR2 is FYNNEI. This CDR3 has 13 amino acids. CDR3: CASIGTATYEQYF. In nucleotides, the CDR3 is TGTGCCAGCATCGGGACAGCCACCTACGAGCAGTACTTC.

This clone was seen more than once but under ten times. This rearrangement joins TRBV6-5 to TRBJ1-2; D is perhaps TRBD1 (5 bases). Germline V CDR1 and CDR2: MNHEY, SVGAGI. The CDR3 covers 15 residues. Between the trimmed V and J ends, which lost 7 bases and 3 bases, there was a span of 18 bases. CDR3 nucleotide sequence: TGTGCCAGCACCAACGGGGGATACGGTCACTATGGCTACACCTTC. It specifies CASTNGGYGHYGYTF.

This clone appeared a single time. The chain uses TRBV11-2 and TRBJ2-4, with D tentatively TRBD2 (6 bases). Trimming removed 5 bases from V and 7 bases from J, with 18 bases in between. The CDR3 sequence is 15 residues long. Germline V gives CDR1 SGHAT, CDR2 FQNNGV. The CDR3 loop is CASSPRTTKRNIQYF. The DNA of the CDR3 is TGTGCCAGCAGCCCCCGGACTACCAAAAGGAACATTCAGTACTTC. Filled out from reference TRBV11-2 and TRBJ2-4, the complete variable domain reads EAGVAQSPRYKIIEKRQSVAFWCNPISGHATLYWYQQILGQGPKLLIQFQNNGVVDDSQLPKDRFSAERLKGVDSTLKIQPAKLEDSAVYLCASSPRTTKRNIQYFGAGTRLSVL.

This clone was detected a few times. The genes are TRBV11-2 and TRBJ2-1, with 7 bases that match TRBD2. V shed 5 bases and J 5 bases; nucleotides not matched to a gene: 9. The germline gives CDR1 SGHAT, CDR2 FQNNGV. The CDR3 has 15 residues. CDR3 DNA sequence: TGTGCCAGCAGCAAGGGAGGGGTTGGGAACAATGAGCAGTTCTTC. It translates to CASSKGGVGNNEQFF.

The chain links TRBV30 to TRBJ2-7; 7 nucleotides align to TRBD1. Germline V lookup: CDR1 GTSNPN, CDR2 SVGIG (reference sequence). This CDR3 has 14 amino acids. Trimming at V came to 5 bases and at J to 2 bases, leaving 9 bases not matched to a gene. The CDR3 nucleotides read TGTGCCTGGGATACCGGGACAGAACCCTACGAGCAGTACTTC. This sequence encodes CAWDTGTEPYEQYF.

The J gene is TRBJ1-5, the V gene TRBV4-1; D perhaps matches TRBD1 (5 bases). CDR3 size: 15 residues. Germline V gives CDR1 MGHRA, CDR2 YSYEKL. V lost 1 base, J lost 0 bases, and 7 bases lay in between. DNA of the CDR3: TGCGCCAGCAGCCAAGGGGGGGGTAGCAATCAGCCCCAGCATTTT. It translates to CASSQGGGSNQPQHF.